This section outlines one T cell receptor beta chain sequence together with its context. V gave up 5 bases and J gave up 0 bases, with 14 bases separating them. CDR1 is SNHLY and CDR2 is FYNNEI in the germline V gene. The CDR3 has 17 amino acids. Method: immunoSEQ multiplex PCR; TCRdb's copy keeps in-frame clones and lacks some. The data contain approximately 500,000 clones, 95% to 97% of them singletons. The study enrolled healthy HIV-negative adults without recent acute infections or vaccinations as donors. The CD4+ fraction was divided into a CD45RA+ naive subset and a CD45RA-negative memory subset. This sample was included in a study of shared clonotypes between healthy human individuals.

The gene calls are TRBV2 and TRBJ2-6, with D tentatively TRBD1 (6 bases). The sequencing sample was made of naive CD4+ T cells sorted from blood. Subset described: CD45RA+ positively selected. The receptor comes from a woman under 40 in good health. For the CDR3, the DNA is TGTGCCAGCAGTCGAGGAACAGGGAGCTCTGGGGCCAACGTCCTGACTTTC. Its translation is CASSRGTGSSGANVLTF. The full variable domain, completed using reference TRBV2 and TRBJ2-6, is EPEVTQTPSHQVTQMGQEVILRCVPISNHLYFYWYRQILGQKVEFLVSFYNNEISEKSEIFDDQFSVERPDGSNFTLKIRSTKLEDSAMYFCASSRGTGSSGANVLTFGAGSRLTVL.